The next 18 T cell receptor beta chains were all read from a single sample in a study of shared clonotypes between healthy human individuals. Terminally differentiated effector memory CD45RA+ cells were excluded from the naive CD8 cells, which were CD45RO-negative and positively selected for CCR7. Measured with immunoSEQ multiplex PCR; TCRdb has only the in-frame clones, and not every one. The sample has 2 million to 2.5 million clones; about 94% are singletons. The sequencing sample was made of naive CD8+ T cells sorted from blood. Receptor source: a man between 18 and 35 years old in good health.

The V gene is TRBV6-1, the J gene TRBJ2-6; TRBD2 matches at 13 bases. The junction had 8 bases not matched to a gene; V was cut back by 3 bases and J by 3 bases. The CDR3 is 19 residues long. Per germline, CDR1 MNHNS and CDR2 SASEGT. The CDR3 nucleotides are TGTGCCAGCAGTGACCTAACTAGCGGGAGGGCTTTTGGGGCCAACGTCCTGACTTTC. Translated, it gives CASSDLTSGRAFGANVLTF.

The CDR3 DNA reads as TGTGCCAGCAGTTATGGGGCGGGGGCCGAGCCAGCCTACGAGCAGTACTTC. Translated, it gives CASSYGAGAEPAYEQYF. V usage is TRBV28 and J usage is TRBJ2-7; TRBD2 might be the D (7 bases). Germline CDR1 is MDHEN and CDR2 is SYDVKM. This CDR3 spans 17 amino acids. The V gene lost 4 bases and the J gene lost 2 bases, with 21 bases spanning the gap.

This CDR3 reads CASSQDSAADTQYF. CDR3 bases: TGTGCCAGCAGCCAAGATTCCGCAGCAGATACGCAGTATTTT. The V call is TRBV4-2, the J call TRBJ2-3, with D uncertain. The CDR3 runs 14 residues. The germline V gene has CDR1 LGHNA and CDR2 YNFKEQ. The V end lost 0 bases, the J end lost 4 bases, and 8 bases lay between the germline ends.

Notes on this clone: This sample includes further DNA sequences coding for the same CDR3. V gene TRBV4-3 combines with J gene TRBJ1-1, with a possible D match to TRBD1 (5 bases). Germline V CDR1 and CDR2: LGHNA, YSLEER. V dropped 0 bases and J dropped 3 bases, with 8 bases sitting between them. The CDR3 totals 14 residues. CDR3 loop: CASSQDRGYTEAFF. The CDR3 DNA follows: TGCGCCAGCAGCCAAGATCGGGGGTACACTGAAGCTTTCTTT.

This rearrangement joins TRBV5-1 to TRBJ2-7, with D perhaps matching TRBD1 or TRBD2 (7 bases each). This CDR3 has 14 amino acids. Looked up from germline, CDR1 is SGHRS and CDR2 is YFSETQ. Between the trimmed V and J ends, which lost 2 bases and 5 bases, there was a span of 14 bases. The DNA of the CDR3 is TGCGCCAGCAGCTTTAGGGAGGGGGCCGACGAGCAGTACTTC. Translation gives CASSFREGADEQYF.

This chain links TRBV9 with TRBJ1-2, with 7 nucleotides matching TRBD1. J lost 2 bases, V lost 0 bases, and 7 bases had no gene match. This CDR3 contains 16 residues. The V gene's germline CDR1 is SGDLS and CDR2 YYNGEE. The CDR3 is CASSVARGEGNYGYTF. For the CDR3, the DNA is TGTGCCAGCAGCGTAGCCAGGGGGGAGGGAAACTATGGCTACACCTTC.

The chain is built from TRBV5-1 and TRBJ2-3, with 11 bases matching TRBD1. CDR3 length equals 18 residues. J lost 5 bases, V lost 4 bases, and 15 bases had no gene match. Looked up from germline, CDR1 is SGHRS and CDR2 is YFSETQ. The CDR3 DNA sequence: TGCGCCAGCAGCCCAGAACCGGGACAGGGGGGATTTGGAGATACGCAGTATTTT. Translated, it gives CASSPEPGQGGFGDTQYF.

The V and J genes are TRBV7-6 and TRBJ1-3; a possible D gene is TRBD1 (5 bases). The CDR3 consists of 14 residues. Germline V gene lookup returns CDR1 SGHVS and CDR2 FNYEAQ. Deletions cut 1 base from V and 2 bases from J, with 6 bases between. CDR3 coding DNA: TGTGCCAGCAGCTTAGAGGGGACTGGAAACACCATATATTTT. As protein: CASSLEGTGNTIYF.

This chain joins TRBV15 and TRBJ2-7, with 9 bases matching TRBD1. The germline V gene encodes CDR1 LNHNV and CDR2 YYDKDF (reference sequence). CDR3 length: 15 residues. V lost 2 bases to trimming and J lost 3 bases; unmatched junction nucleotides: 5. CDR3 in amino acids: CATSRTGTGLYEQYF. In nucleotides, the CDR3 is TGTGCCACCAGCAGAACCGGGACAGGGCTCTACGAGCAGTACTTC.

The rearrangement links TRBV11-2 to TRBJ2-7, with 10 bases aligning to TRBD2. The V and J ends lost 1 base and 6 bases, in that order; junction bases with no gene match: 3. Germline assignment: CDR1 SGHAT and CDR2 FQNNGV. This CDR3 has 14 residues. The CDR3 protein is CASSLALAGAEQYF. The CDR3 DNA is TGTGCCAGCAGCTTAGCCCTAGCGGGAGCCGAGCAGTACTTC.

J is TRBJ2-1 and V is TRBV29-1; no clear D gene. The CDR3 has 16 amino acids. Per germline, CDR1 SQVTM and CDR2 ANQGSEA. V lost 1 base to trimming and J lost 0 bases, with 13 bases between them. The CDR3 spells CSVEGVARSSYNEQFF. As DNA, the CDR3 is TGCAGCGTTGAAGGGGTCGCCAGGAGCTCCTACAATGAGCAGTTCTTC.

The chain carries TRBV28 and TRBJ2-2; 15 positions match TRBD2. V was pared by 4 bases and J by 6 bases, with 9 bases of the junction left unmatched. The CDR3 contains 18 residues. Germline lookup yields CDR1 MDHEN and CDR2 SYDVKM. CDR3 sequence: CASSSPRTSGGAAGELFF. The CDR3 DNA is TGTGCCAGCAGTTCCCCCCGGACTAGCGGGGGGGCCGCCGGGGAGCTGTTTTTT.

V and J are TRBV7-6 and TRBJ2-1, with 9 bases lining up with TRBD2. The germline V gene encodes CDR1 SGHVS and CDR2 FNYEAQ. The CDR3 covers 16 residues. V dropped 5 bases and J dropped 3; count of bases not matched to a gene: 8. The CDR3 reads CASSLLASGDYNEQFF. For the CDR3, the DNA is TGTGCCAGCAGCCTCCTAGCTAGCGGGGACTACAATGAGCAGTTCTTC.

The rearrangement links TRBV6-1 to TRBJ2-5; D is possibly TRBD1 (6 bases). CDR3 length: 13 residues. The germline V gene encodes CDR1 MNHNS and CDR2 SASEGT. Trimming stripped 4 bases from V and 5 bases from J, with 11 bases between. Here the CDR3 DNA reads TGTGCCAGCAGTGGGACAGTTGGGGAGACCCAGTACTTC. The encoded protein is CASSGTVGETQYF.

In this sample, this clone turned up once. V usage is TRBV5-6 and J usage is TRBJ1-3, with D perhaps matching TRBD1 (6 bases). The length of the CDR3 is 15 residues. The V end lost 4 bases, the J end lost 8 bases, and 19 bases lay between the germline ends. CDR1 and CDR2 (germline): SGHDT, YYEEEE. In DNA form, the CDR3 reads TGTGCCAGCAGCCATAACGGGGGCCTCGAGGACACCATATATTTT. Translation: CASSHNGGLEDTIYF.

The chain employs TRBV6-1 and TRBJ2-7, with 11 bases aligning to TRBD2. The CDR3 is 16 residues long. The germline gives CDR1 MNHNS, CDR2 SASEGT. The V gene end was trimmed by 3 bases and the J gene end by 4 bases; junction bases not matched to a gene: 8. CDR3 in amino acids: CASSEGLAESPYEQYF. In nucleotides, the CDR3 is TGTGCCAGCAGTGAGGGACTAGCGGAATCCCCTTACGAGCAGTACTTC.

This chain's CDR3 is CASSVWGAGDTQYF. CDR3 DNA: TGTGCCAGCAGCGTATGGGGGGCAGGAGATACGCAGTATTTT. The rearrangement uses TRBV9 and TRBJ2-3; D may match TRBD1 or TRBD2 (6 bases each). CDR1 is SGDLS and CDR2 is YYNGEE in the germline V gene. The CDR3 runs 14 residues. The V gene lost 1 base and the J gene lost 5 bases, with 11 bases spanning the gap.

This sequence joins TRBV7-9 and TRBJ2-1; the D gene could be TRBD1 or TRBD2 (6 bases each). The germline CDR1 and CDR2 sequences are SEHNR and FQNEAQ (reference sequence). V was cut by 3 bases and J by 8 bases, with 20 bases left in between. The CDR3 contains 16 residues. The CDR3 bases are TGTGCCAGCAGCTTCGGCGGGACAAGCTTGATCGATGAGCAGTTCTTC. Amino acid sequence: CASSFGGTSLIDEQFF.